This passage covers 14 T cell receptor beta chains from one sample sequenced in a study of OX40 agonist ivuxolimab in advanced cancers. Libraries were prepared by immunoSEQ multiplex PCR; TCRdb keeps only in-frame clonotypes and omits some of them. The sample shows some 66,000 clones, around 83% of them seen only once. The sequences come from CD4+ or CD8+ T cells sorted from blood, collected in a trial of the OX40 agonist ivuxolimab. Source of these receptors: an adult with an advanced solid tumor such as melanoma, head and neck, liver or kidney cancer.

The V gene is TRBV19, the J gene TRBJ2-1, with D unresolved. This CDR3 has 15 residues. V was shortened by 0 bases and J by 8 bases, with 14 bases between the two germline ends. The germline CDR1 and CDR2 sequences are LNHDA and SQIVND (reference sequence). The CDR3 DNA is TGTGCCAGTAGTATAGAGGGTATTGAATTCTATGAGCAGTTCTTC. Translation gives CASSIEGIEFYEQFF.

For the CDR3, the DNA is TGTGCCAGTCAGGCGCAGAGCTACGAGCAGTACTTC. Encoded protein: CASQAQSYEQYF. V usage is TRBV19 and J usage is TRBJ2-7; D unresolved. Germline loops: CDR1 LNHDA, CDR2 SQIVND (reference sequence). This CDR3 is built from 12 residues. V was shortened by 8 bases and J by 3 bases, with 11 bases between the two germline ends. The variable domain in full, with the rest retrieved from reference TRBV19 and TRBJ2-7, is DGGITQSPKYLFRKEGQNVTLSCEQNLNHDAMYWYRQDPGQGLRLIYYSQIVNDFQKGDIAEGYSVSREKKESFPLTVTSAQKNPTAFYLCASQAQSYEQYFGPGTRLTVT.

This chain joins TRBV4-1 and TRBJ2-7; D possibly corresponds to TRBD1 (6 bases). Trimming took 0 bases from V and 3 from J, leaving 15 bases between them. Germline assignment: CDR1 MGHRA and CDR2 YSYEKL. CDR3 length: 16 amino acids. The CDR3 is CASSQDLTQGYYEQYF. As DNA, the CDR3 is TGCGCCAGCAGCCAAGATCTCACCCAGGGGTACTACGAGCAGTACTTC.

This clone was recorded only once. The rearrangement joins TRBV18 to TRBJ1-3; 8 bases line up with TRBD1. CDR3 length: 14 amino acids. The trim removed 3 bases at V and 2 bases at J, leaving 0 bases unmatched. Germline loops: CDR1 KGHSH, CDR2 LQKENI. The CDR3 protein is CASSPDRAGNTIYF. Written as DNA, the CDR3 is TGTGCCAGCTCACCGGACAGGGCTGGAAACACCATATATTTT. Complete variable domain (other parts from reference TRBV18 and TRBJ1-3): NAGVMQNPRHLVRRRGQEARLRCSPMKGHSHVYWYRQLPEEGLKFMVYLQKENIIDESGMPKERFSAEFPKEGPSILRIQQVVRGDSAAYFCASSPDRAGNTIYFGEGSWLTVV.

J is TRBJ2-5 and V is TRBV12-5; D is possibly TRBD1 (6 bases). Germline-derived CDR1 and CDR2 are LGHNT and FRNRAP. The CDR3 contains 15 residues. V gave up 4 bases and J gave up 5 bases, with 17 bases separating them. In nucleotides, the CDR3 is TGTGCTAGTGGTTCCATCCGGGACATCGGGGAGACCCAGTACTTC. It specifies CASGSIRDIGETQYF.

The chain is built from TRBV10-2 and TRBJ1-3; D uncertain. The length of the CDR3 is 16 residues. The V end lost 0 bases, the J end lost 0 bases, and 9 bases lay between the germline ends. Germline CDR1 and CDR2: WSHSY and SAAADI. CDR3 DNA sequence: TGCGCCAGCAGTGAGTCGGTTCCGAGCTCTGGAAACACCATATATTTT. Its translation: CASSESVPSSGNTIYF.

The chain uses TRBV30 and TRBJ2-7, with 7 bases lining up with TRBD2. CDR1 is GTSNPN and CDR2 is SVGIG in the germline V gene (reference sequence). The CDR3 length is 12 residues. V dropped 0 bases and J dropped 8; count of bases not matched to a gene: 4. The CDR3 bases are TGTGCCTGGAGTGTAACAGCGGGACAGCAGTACTTC. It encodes CAWSVTAGQQYF.

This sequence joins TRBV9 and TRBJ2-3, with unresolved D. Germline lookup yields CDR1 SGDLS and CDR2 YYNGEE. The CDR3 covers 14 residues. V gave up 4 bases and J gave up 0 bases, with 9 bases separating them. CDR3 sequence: CASSRTASTDTQYF. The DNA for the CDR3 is TGTGCCAGCAGCCGAACGGCCAGCACAGATACGCAGTATTTT.

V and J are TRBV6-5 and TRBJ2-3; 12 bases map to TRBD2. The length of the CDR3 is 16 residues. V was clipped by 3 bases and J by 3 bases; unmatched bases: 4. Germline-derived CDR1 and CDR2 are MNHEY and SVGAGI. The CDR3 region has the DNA TGTGCCAGCAGTTATTCTGGGACTAGCGGGACAGATACGCAGTATTTT. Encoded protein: CASSYSGTSGTDTQYF.

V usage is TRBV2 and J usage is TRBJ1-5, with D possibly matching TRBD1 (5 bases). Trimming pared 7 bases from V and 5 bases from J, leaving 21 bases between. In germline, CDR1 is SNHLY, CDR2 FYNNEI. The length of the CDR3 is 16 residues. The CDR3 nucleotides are TGTGCCAGCACCCGGGAATCGGCGGGAGGGGATCAGCCCCAGCATTTT. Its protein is CASTRESAGGDQPQHF.

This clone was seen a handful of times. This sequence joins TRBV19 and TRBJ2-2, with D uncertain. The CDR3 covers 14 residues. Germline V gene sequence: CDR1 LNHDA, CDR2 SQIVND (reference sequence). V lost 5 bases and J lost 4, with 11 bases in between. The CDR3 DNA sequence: TGTGCCAGTAGTGCCGGATTAGGCACCGGGGAGCTGTTTTTT. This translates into CASSAGLGTGELFF. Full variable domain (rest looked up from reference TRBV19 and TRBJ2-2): DGGITQSPKYLFRKEGQNVTLSCEQNLNHDAMYWYRQDPGQGLRLIYYSQIVNDFQKGDIAEGYSVSREKKESFPLTVTSAQKNPTAFYLCASSAGLGTGELFFGEGSRLTVL.

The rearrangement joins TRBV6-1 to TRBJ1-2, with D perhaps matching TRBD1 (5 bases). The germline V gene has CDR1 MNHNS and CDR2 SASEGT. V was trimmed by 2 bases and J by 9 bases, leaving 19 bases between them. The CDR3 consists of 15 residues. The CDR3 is CASSEKAGPRRSYTF. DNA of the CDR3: TGTGCCAGCAGTGAAAAGGCAGGGCCCCGGAGAAGCTACACCTTC.

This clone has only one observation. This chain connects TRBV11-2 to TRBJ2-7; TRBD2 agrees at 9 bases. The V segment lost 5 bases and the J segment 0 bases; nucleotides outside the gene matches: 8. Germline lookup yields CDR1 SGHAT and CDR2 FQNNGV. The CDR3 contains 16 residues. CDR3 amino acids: CASSPRLAASSYEQYF. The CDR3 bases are TGTGCCAGCAGCCCACGACTAGCGGCCAGCTCCTACGAGCAGTACTTC.

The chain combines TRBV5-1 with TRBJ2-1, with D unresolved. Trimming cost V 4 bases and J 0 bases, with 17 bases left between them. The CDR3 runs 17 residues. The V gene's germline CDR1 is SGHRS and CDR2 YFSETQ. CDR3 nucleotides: TGCGCCAGCAGCGGAATGAATACGCGAAACTCCTACAATGAGCAGTTCTTC. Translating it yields CASSGMNTRNSYNEQFF.